This entry features one TCR beta chain sequence. What it binds is unknown. The record originates from a study of T cell responses to AZD1222 COVID-19 vaccine. The assay was immunoSEQ multiplex PCR, and TCRdb's table has in-frame clones only and misses some. Of under 200,000 clones listed, around nine tenths are singletons. Study-level findings and limits: Researchers took repertoire samples only after the peak T cell response had come.

This TCR came from an adult who received the MenACWY meningococcal vaccine as a control. The starting material was peripheral blood, obtained 28 days after the second dose of the MenACWY control vaccine.

The CDR3 region is CSVEGLPGSSGANVLTF. The CDR3 region has the DNA TGCAGCGTTGAAGGGCTGCCAGGCAGCTCTGGGGCCAACGTCCTGACTTTC. The chain couples TRBV29-1 to TRBJ2-6; no firm D call. The germline CDR1 and CDR2 sequences are SQVTM and ANQGSEA. CDR3 length: 17 residues. Trimming removed 1 base at V and 0 bases at J, with 13 bases between.